These 20 T cell receptor beta chains came from one sample sequenced in a study of T cells after posttransplantation cyclophosphamide. A marrow graft followed busulfan-fludarabine conditioning, with cyclophosphamide on days +3 and +4. Assay used: immunoSEQ multiplex PCR; TCRdb lists only in-frame clones, some missing. The table lists over a thousand clones, no singletons, with around a quarter in the top ten. Sequencing was performed on PBMCs, taken after an allogeneic stem cell transplant with post-transplant cyclophosphamide. These receptors all stem from a young adult male patient who received an allogeneic stem cell transplant from a related donor, was CMV-positive, and had acute GVHD only. Some of the T cells may derive from the graft donor.

This clone counts as medium-sized (0.01 to 0.1%). The chain links TRBV12-3 or TRBV12-4 to TRBJ1-4, with TRBD1 identical over 10 bases. The length of the CDR3 is 15 residues. V trimming: 0 bases; J trimming: 11 bases; junction bases outside the gene matches: 6. Here the CDR3 reads CASSLAWGQGLKLFF. CDR3 coding DNA: TGTGCCAGCAGTTTAGCCTGGGGACAGGGGTTGAAACTGTTTTTT.

At least ten counts were recorded for this clone. The J gene is TRBJ2-1, the V gene TRBV19, with a tentative D call TRBD1 (6 bases). V lost 3 bases, J lost 0 bases, and 15 bases lay in between. Germline V CDR1 and CDR2: LNHDA, SQIVND (reference sequence). The CDR3 has 17 residues. The CDR3 DNA reads TGTGCCAGTAGTATCTTTGGTGGGGGCAACTCCTACAATGAGCAGTTCTTC. Encoded protein: CASSIFGGGNSYNEQFF.

Sample share makes this clone medium-sized. The chain has TRBV5-1 and TRBJ1-1; D remains unclear. V was shortened by 0 bases and J by 0 bases, with 12 bases between the two germline ends. CDR1 is SGHRS and CDR2 is YFSETQ in the germline V gene. The CDR3 totals 16 residues. The CDR3 DNA sequence: TGCGCCAGCAGCTTGGGGTGGCAGACTATGAACACTGAAGCTTTCTTT. Its translation is CASSLGWQTMNTEAFF.

This clone is deemed medium-sized (0.01 to 0.1%). CDR3 DNA sequence: TGTGCCGCCTGGGGGACAGGGCCCTTGGGTAGCTCTGGGGCCAACGTCCTGACTTTC. Translation: CAAWGTGPLGSSGANVLTF. The chain employs TRBV7-9 and TRBJ2-6; 9 bases align to TRBD1. Germline CDR1 is SEHNR and CDR2 is FQNEAQ (reference sequence). CDR3 length equals 19 residues. J gave up 0 bases and V 11 bases, and 17 bases lay outside the gene matches. Full variable domain (rest looked up from reference TRBV7-9 and TRBJ2-6): DTGVSQNPRHKITKRGQNVTFRCDPISEHNRLYWYRQTLGQGPEFLTYFQNEAQLEKSRLLSDRFSAERPKGSFSTLEIQRTEQGDSAMYLCAAWGTGPLGSSGANVLTFGAGSRLTVL.

This clone counts as hyperexpanded. V is TRBV4-3 and J is TRBJ2-6; D may be TRBD1 (6 bases). The germline CDR1 and CDR2 sequences are LGHNA and YSLEER. The V gene lost 0 bases and the J gene lost 2 bases, with 26 bases spanning the gap. The CDR3 is 22 amino acids. The CDR3 reads CASSQDLMTVDSLFAGANVLTF. CDR3 bases: TGCGCCAGCAGCCAAGATCTTATGACGGTGGACAGTTTATTTGCTGGGGCCAACGTCCTGACTTTC.

This clone was detected ten times or more. The chain combines TRBV7-8 with TRBJ1-2; D remains ambiguous. CDR1 and CDR2 (germline): SGHVS, FQNEAQ. Trimming left V 1 base short and J 7 bases short, with 22 bases between. The CDR3 runs to 17 residues. This chain's CDR3 is CASSLVPWAGDGSGYTF. The CDR3 DNA sequence: TGTGCCAGCAGCTTAGTACCTTGGGCAGGTGACGGCTCTGGCTACACCTTC.

By proportion, this clone is medium-sized. This sequence joins TRBV4-1 and TRBJ1-3; 8 nucleotides agree with TRBD1. CDR3 length: 18 amino acids. Trimming at V came to 0 bases and at J to 4 bases, leaving 11 bases not matched to a gene. CDR1 is MGHRA and CDR2 is YSYEKL in the germline V gene. As DNA, the CDR3 is TGCGCCAGCAGCCAAGAGGGGAAGGACAGGGACGTGGGAAACACCATATATTTT. Translating it yields CASSQEGKDRDVGNTIYF.

The chain carries TRBV9 and TRBJ2-7; D is possibly TRBD2 (6 bases). With 0 bases removed from V and 2 bases from J, the gap between germline ends came to 12 bases. The CDR3 loop spans 15 amino acids. Germline-derived CDR1 and CDR2 are SGDLS and YYNGEE. CDR3 in amino acids: CASSVEASATYEQYF. The CDR3 nucleotides are TGTGCCAGCAGCGTAGAGGCTAGCGCTACCTACGAGCAGTACTTC.

This clone is categorized as medium-sized. This rearrangement joins TRBV19 to TRBJ1-6, with 9 positions matching TRBD1. CDR1 is LNHDA and CDR2 is SQIVND in the germline V gene (reference sequence). With 6 bases clipped from V and 5 bases from J, the junction kept 8 bases outside the gene matches. There are 16 residues in the CDR3. CDR3 sequence reads: CASSLQGALDNSPLHF. CDR3 DNA: TGTGCCAGTAGCCTACAGGGGGCGCTTGATAATTCACCCCTCCACTTT.

Sample share makes this clone medium-sized. The rearrangement uses TRBV12-5 and TRBJ1-1; a weak D match, TRBD1 (5 bases). Per the germline V gene, CDR1 is LGHNT and CDR2 is FRNRAP. The CDR3 consists of 13 residues. The germline V and J ends were trimmed by 7 bases and 3 bases, with 12 bases remaining between them. CDR3 nucleotide sequence: TGTGCTAGTGCCCAGGGCGGGGACACTGAAGCTTTCTTT. This gives the protein CASAQGGDTEAFF.

This clone has ten or more counts. The V call is TRBV25-1, the J call TRBJ1-5; 9 bases agree with TRBD1. The CDR3 is 18 amino acids. The trim removed 4 bases at V and 6 bases at J, leaving 16 bases unmatched. In germline, CDR1 is MGHDK, CDR2 SYGVNS. CDR3 DNA: TGTGCCAGCAGTGGCCCCCGGGACAGGGTATTACGTTGTCAGCCCCAGCATTTT. Its translation: CASSGPRDRVLRCQPQHF.

By share, this clone counts as medium-sized. J is TRBJ2-1 and V is TRBV27; 9 bases fit TRBD2. CDR1 is MNHEY, CDR2 SMNVEV, per germline (reference sequence). V was pared by 6 bases and J by 6 bases, with 9 bases of the junction left unmatched. The CDR3 consists of 15 residues. CDR3 bases: TGTGCCAGCAGCCCGCGGGGGGGCCTCGGCAATGAGCAGTTCTTC. Its translation is CASSPRGGLGNEQFF.

The V call is TRBV24-1, the J call TRBJ2-3, with 11 positions matching TRBD1. The length of the CDR3 is 17 residues. With 4 bases clipped from V and 4 bases from J, the junction kept 9 bases outside the gene matches. Germline V gene sequence: CDR1 KGHDR, CDR2 SFDVKD. Here the CDR3 reads CATSDRDRGLGADTQYF. The CDR3 DNA sequence: TGTGCCACCAGTGACAGGGACAGGGGGTTGGGGGCAGATACGCAGTATTTT.

By frequency in the sample, this clone is medium-sized. The chain employs TRBV5-4 and TRBJ1-1, with D perhaps TRBD1 (6 bases). The CDR3 is made up of 14 amino acids. Germline V lookup: CDR1 SGHNT, CDR2 YYREEE (reference sequence). Trimming removed 3 bases from V and 1 base from J, with 10 bases in between. The DNA of the CDR3 is TGTGCCAGCAGCTATCCAGGGGCGAACACTGAAGCTTTCTTT. Protein sequence: CASSYPGANTEAFF.

Within the sample, this clone is medium-sized. The chain has TRBV27 and TRBJ1-1, with a weak D call TRBD1 (6 bases). Germline V CDR1 and CDR2: MNHEY, SMNVEV (reference sequence). The V end was cut by 5 bases, the J end by 8 bases, with 18 bases between. The CDR3 consists of 14 residues. CDR3 in amino acids: CASSKQGPGREAFF. CDR3 DNA sequence: TGTGCCAGCAGTAAACAGGGTCCAGGGAGGGAAGCTTTCTTT.

By share, this clone counts as medium-sized. This chain connects TRBV9 to TRBJ2-3; 9 nucleotides agree with TRBD2. This CDR3 spans 14 amino acids. The J segment lost 4 bases and the V segment lost 6 bases, leaving 6 bases of the junction unmatched. Germline CDR1 and CDR2: SGDLS and YYNGEE. DNA of the CDR3: TGTGCCAGCAACCGGCGGGGGGGCCCAGATACGCAGTATTTT. Translating gives CASNRRGGPDTQYF.

Sample share makes this clone medium-sized. V gene TRBV2 combines with J gene TRBJ2-3, with 12 bases aligning to TRBD2. Germline trimming cut 5 bases from V and 4 bases from J; bases unmatched to any gene: 4. This CDR3 comprises 15 residues. The germline gives CDR1 SNHLY, CDR2 FYNNEI. The CDR3 protein is CASSRASGGADTQYF. As DNA, the CDR3 is TGTGCCAGCAGTCGCGCTAGCGGGGGGGCAGATACGCAGTATTTT.

By proportion, this clone is medium-sized (0.01 to 0.1%). The chain has TRBV24-1 and TRBJ1-4; the match to TRBD1 covers 9 bases. This CDR3 comprises 17 residues. J gave up 7 bases and V 3 bases, and 11 bases lay outside the gene matches. Germline loops: CDR1 KGHDR, CDR2 SFDVKD. CDR3 nucleotide sequence: TGTGCCACCAGTGATCCAGGACAGGGGTTGAGCGGTGAAAAACTGTTTTTT. It codes for CATSDPGQGLSGEKLFF.

By sample share, this clone is medium-sized. The chain combines TRBV24-1 with TRBJ2-1; 8 nucleotides match TRBD2. The CDR3 has 15 residues. Germline V CDR1 and CDR2: KGHDR, SFDVKD. V lost 4 bases, J lost 0 bases, and 1 base stayed unmatched. The CDR3 loop reads CATSDGLASYNEQFF. The CDR3 DNA sequence: TGTGCCACCAGTGACGGACTAGCCTCCTACAATGAGCAGTTCTTC.

This clone is categorized as medium-sized. V usage is TRBV6-1 and J usage is TRBJ1-2; D perhaps matches TRBD1 (5 bases). The CDR3 extends over 14 amino acids. The V gene's germline CDR1 is MNHNS and CDR2 SASEGT. V was shortened by 0 bases and J by 12 bases, with 17 bases between the two germline ends. The DNA of the CDR3 is TGTGCCAGCAGTGAAGCGGTAGTAGGCCGAGGGGACACCTTC. Protein: CASSEAVVGRGDTF.